These 24 T cell receptor beta chains share one sample of origin, sequenced in a study of T cell repertoires in cytomegalovirus infection. Each CDR3 protein gets one entry after TCRdb re-called the reads with MiXCR. The table includes some 97,000 distinct CDR3 sequences, less than 25% detected once. Specimen: CD8+ T cells from PBMCs. These receptors were taken from a human donor in good health (CMV status not recorded). Some clones in this sample may be carry-over from other donors' samples.

This chain connects TRBV7-9 to TRBJ1-4; D is unclear. Germline values: CDR1 SEHNR, CDR2 FQNEAQ (reference sequence). The CDR3 consists of 13 residues. The V end lost 7 bases, the J end lost 7 bases, and 13 bases lay between the germline ends. The CDR3 nucleotides read TGTGCCAGCATCCCCTCGGGCGGTGAAAAACTGTTTTTT. Protein sequence: CASIPSGGEKLFF.

The V and J genes are TRBV27 and TRBJ2-5, with D possibly TRBD2 on 5 matching bases. Germline assignment: CDR1 MNHEY and CDR2 SMNVEV (reference sequence). The CDR3 spans 18 residues. V lost 0 bases to trimming and J lost 7 bases, with 24 bases between them. The CDR3 region has the DNA TGTGCCAGCAGTTTATCCAGAGCCTCCCTAGGACTCGCGGGGACCCAGTACTTC. This translates into CASSLSRASLGLAGTQYF.

This clonotype was seen only a few times. The chain combines TRBV19 with TRBJ1-1, with 7 nucleotides matching TRBD1. The CDR3 is made up of 15 amino acids. The germline gives CDR1 LNHDA, CDR2 SQIVND (reference sequence). The J segment lost 4 bases and the V segment lost 4 bases, leaving 9 bases of the junction unmatched. As DNA, the CDR3 is TGTGCCAGTAGTACCCGGGACAGTAGAGGCACTGAAGCTTTCTTT. It specifies CASSTRDSRGTEAFF.

The table lists this clonotype with a few counts. This chain joins TRBV15 and TRBJ2-1; 9 positions match TRBD2. CDR3 length: 15 residues. The V and J ends lost 5 bases and 6 bases, in that order; junction bases with no gene match: 8. Germline CDR1 reads LNHNV; CDR2 reads YYDKDF (reference sequence). The CDR3 is CATSGKTTSGNEQFF. CDR3 nucleotides: TGTGCCACCAGCGGGAAGACGACTAGCGGCAATGAGCAGTTCTTC.

This clonotype was recorded at least ten times. CDR3 amino acids: CASSPGEGSNEKLFF. The CDR3 DNA reads TGTGCCAGCAGCCCCGGTGAGGGCTCTAATGAAAAACTGTTTTTT. V gene TRBV7-9 combines with J gene TRBJ1-4; D is undetermined. The CDR3 runs to 15 residues. Germline V gene sequence: CDR1 SEHNR, CDR2 FQNEAQ (reference sequence). Trimming took off 5 bases at V and 3 bases at J, with 13 bases between the two ends.

The count of this clonotype is one. This chain uses TRBV28 with TRBJ2-1; possibly TRBD2 for D (5 bases). Germline CDR1 MDHEN, CDR2 SYDVKM. Trimming removed 4 bases from V and 3 bases from J, with 13 bases in between. This CDR3 spans 15 amino acids. CDR3 protein: CASSSRVGFYNEQFF. The DNA of the CDR3 is TGTGCCAGCAGTTCGAGGGTGGGTTTCTACAATGAGCAGTTCTTC.

Here the CDR3 DNA reads TGCGCCAGCAGCCAAGATCCCCAAGGGGCCCTCATCTCCTACGAGCAGTACTTC. The encoded protein is CASSQDPQGALISYEQYF. The chain couples TRBV4-1 to TRBJ2-7, with a possible D match to TRBD1 (5 bases). Germline CDR1 reads MGHRA; CDR2 reads YSYEKL. Deletions cut 0 bases from V and 0 bases from J, with 18 bases between. This CDR3 has 18 residues.

This clonotype has just a few counts. The V gene is TRBV12-3 or TRBV12-4, the J gene TRBJ1-1, with D possibly matching TRBD1 (6 bases). V lost 6 bases and J lost 7, with 9 bases in between. This CDR3 has 11 amino acids. In DNA form, the CDR3 reads TGTGCCAGCAGCGACAGGAATGAAGCTTTCTTT. This gives the protein CASSDRNEAFF.

The rearrangement links TRBV20-1 to TRBJ2-7, with TRBD2 matching over 12 bases. The CDR3 contains 18 residues. Germline V CDR1 and CDR2: DFQATT, SNEGSKA (reference sequence). Germline trimming cut 0 bases from V and 4 bases from J; bases unmatched to any gene: 13. The CDR3 DNA follows: TGCAGTGCTAGAGATTTACAGGGGACTAGCGGGTCTTCTTACGAGCAGTACTTC. Amino acids: CSARDLQGTSGSSYEQYF.

This clonotype was observed a handful of times. The rearrangement joins TRBV7-9 to TRBJ2-1; possible D gene TRBD2, 5 bases. V was trimmed by 4 bases and J by 15 bases, leaving 22 bases between them. Germline lookup yields CDR1 SEHNR and CDR2 FQNEAQ (reference sequence). The CDR3 totals 14 residues. The CDR3 nucleotides read TGTGCCAGCAGCTACAGCGGAGGAAAAAGCCGGGGGTTCTTC. This sequence encodes CASSYSGGKSRGFF.

The chain links TRBV29-1 to TRBJ2-7; 8 nucleotides agree with TRBD2. V trimming: 6 bases; J trimming: 1 base; junction bases outside the gene matches: 5. Looked up from germline, CDR1 is SQVTM and CDR2 is ANQGSEA. CDR3 size: 13 residues. The CDR3 DNA reads as TGCAGCGTGATTAGCGGGACATCCTACGAGCAGTACTTC. Translation: CSVISGTSYEQYF.

The rearrangement joins TRBV12-3 or TRBV12-4 to TRBJ2-2, with TRBD2 identical over 11 bases. The CDR3 has 16 residues. V gave up 6 bases and J gave up 5 bases; unmatched junction bases: 8. As DNA, the CDR3 is TGTGCCAGCAGAACCGGGACTAGCGGAGGAACCGGGGAGCTGTTTTTT. Encoded protein: CASRTGTSGGTGELFF.

There are a few counts of this clonotype. The V gene is TRBV10-3, the J gene TRBJ2-1; TRBD1 agrees at 12 bases. This CDR3 is built from 16 residues. V lost 6 bases and J lost 8; bases outside the gene matches: 11. The V gene's germline CDR1 is ENHRY and CDR2 SYGVKD. The CDR3 DNA reads as TGTGCCATCAGCGCCCGGGGGGACAGGGGGCTCGATGAGCAGTTCTTC. The encoded protein is CAISARGDRGLDEQFF.

V and J are TRBV5-6 and TRBJ2-5, with D possibly TRBD2 on 5 matching bases. V was cut by 4 bases and J by 1 base, with 11 bases left in between. CDR3 length: 14 amino acids. The V gene's germline CDR1 is SGHDT and CDR2 YYEEEE. CDR3 sequence reads: CASSREGIQETQYF. CDR3 bases: TGTGCCAGCAGCCGCGAGGGTATCCAAGAGACCCAGTACTTC.

The chain uses TRBV14 and TRBJ2-7; 13 nucleotides line up with TRBD2. V shed 2 bases and J 6 bases; nucleotides not matched to a gene: 7. CDR3 size: 16 residues. Germline V CDR1 and CDR2: SGHDN, FVKESK. CDR3: CASSQSRLAGGREQYF. CDR3 nucleotide sequence: TGTGCCAGCAGCCAAAGTCGACTAGCGGGAGGTCGCGAGCAGTACTTC.

In this sample, this clonotype turned up many times. The V call is TRBV7-8, the J call TRBJ2-5; D is uncertain. Trimming pared 4 bases from V and 7 bases from J, leaving 16 bases between. Germline V lookup: CDR1 SGHVS, CDR2 FQNEAQ. The length of the CDR3 is 14 residues. In DNA form, the CDR3 reads TGTGCCAGCAGCTCCCCAGAGTATCCAGGGACCCAGTACTTC. Protein: CASSSPEYPGTQYF. The whole variable domain, remainder taken from reference TRBV7-8 and TRBJ2-5, is GAGVSQSPRYKVAKRGQDVALRCDPISGHVSLFWYQQALGQGPEFLTYFQNEAQLDKSGLPSDRFFAERPEGSVSTLKIQRTQQEDSAVYLCASSSPEYPGTQYFGPGTRLLVL.

This clonotype showed up many times. This rearrangement joins TRBV7-2 to TRBJ2-1, with a weak D call TRBD2 (5 bases). V dropped 5 bases and J dropped 5 bases, with 16 bases sitting between them. Germline-derived CDR1 and CDR2 are SGHTA and FQGNSA. This CDR3 region has 15 residues. The CDR3 bases are TGTGCCAGCAGCCCGACCGGGGTTTCGGACAATGAGCAGTTCTTC. Translation gives CASSPTGVSDNEQFF. The variable domain in full, with the rest retrieved from reference TRBV7-2 and TRBJ2-1, is GAGVSQSPSNKVTEKGKDVELRCDPISGHTALYWYRQSLGQGLEFLIYFQGNSAPDKSGLPSDRFSAERTGGSVSTLTIQRTQQEDSAVYLCASSPTGVSDNEQFFGPGTRLTVL.

This chain joins TRBV7-1 and TRBJ2-7, with 7 bases that match TRBD1. TRBV7-1 counts as an open reading frame of uncertain function. The V segment lost 3 bases and the J segment 2 bases; nucleotides outside the gene matches: 4. The CDR3 spans 14 residues. CDR3: CASSSGTDPYEQYF. The DNA of the CDR3 is TGTGCCAGCAGCTCTGGGACAGATCCCTACGAGCAGTACTTC.

V and J are TRBV2 and TRBJ1-2; no reliable D call. This CDR3 is built from 10 residues. V was pared by 8 bases and J by 5 bases, with 6 bases between. The germline V gene has CDR1 SNHLY and CDR2 FYNNEI. CDR3 loop: CASYGYGYTF. CDR3 DNA sequence: TGTGCCAGCTATGGGTATGGCTACACCTTC.

This clonotype has just a few counts. The rearrangement uses TRBV4-3 and TRBJ1-1, with 11 bases identical to TRBD1. CDR1 is LGHNA, CDR2 YSLEER, per germline. V gave up 4 bases and J gave up 7 bases; unmatched junction bases: 8. This CDR3 comprises 15 residues. The CDR3 sequence: CASSLRTGGGGEAFF. Written as DNA, the CDR3 is TGCGCCAGCAGCCTCCGGACAGGGGGCGGCGGTGAAGCTTTCTTT.

This clonotype appeared a few times. Germline and junction disagree at one end, which may indicate a read error. The chain employs TRBV7-9 and TRBJ1-1, with D uncertain. The CDR3 extends over 13 amino acids. Germline CDR1 reads SEHNR; CDR2 reads FQNEAQ (reference sequence). CDR3 bases: TGTGCCAGCAGCCCCAACCCGAACGCTGAAGCTTTCTTT. It encodes CASSPNPNAEAFF.

This clonotype has more than one count but fewer than ten. The rearrangement joins TRBV6-5 to TRBJ2-1, with TRBD2 matching over 8 bases. After removal of 0 bases from V and 3 bases from J, the junction contained 4 bases not matched to a gene. The CDR3 runs 16 residues. Germline CDR1 and CDR2: MNHEY and SVGAGI. The CDR3 DNA is TGTGCCAGCAGTTACTCATCGGGAGGGGACTACAATGAGCAGTTCTTC. Amino acids: CASSYSSGGDYNEQFF.

The chain links TRBV28 to TRBJ2-7; D is ambiguous. This CDR3 is built from 12 residues. The germline V gene has CDR1 MDHEN and CDR2 SYDVKM. With 6 bases removed from V and 5 bases from J, the gap between germline ends came to 11 bases. CDR3 sequence reads: CASRPLRDEQYF. CDR3 nucleotides: TGTGCCAGCAGGCCCCTAAGGGACGAGCAGTACTTC. The full variable domain, with the rest looked up from reference TRBV28 and TRBJ2-7, is DVKVTQSSRYLVKRTGEKVFLECVQDMDHENMFWYRQDPGLGLRLIYFSYDVKMKEKGDIPEGYSVSREKKERFSLILESASTNQTSMYLCASRPLRDEQYFGPGTRLTVT.

This clonotype was observed at least ten times. The CDR3 DNA reads as TGTGCCAGCAGCTTAGGTAGCGGGAGGTCCTCCTACGAGCAGTACTTC. Translation: CASSLGSGRSSYEQYF. The V gene is TRBV7-2, the J gene TRBJ2-7, with TRBD2 identical over 10 bases. CDR3 length: 16 residues. The V segment lost 1 base and the J segment 0 bases; nucleotides outside the gene matches: 3. Looked up from germline, CDR1 is SGHTA and CDR2 is FQGNSA.